The 17 T cell receptor beta chains listed next were all sequenced from one sample in a study of blood T cell repertoires in COVID-19. Here immunoSEQ multiplex PCR was the method, and the copy in TCRdb shows in-frame clones only, minus some. The table includes around 280,000 clones, around 86% detected once. The specimen sequenced was peripheral blood. These receptors were collected from a woman aged 30 to 39 who had recovered from COVID-19.

This clone was found a few times. Here the CDR3 reads CASSSPGQTYEQYF. The CDR3 DNA follows: TGTGCCAGCAGTTCCCCGGGACAGACCTACGAGCAGTACTTC. V gene TRBV28 combines with J gene TRBJ2-7, with 7 nucleotides matching TRBD1. This CDR3 has 14 amino acids. The junction had 5 bases not matched to a gene; V was cut back by 4 bases and J by 2 bases. The germline CDR1 and CDR2 sequences are MDHEN and SYDVKM.

The chain recombines TRBV19 with TRBJ2-1; D is perhaps TRBD2 (5 bases). Germline V lookup: CDR1 LNHDA, CDR2 SQIVND (reference sequence). V lost 7 bases, J lost 4 bases, and 14 bases lay in between. CDR3 length: 14 residues. In nucleotides, the CDR3 is TGTGCCAGTAACCCCGGCGGGCTTTACAATGAGCAGTTCTTC. Amino acids: CASNPGGLYNEQFF.

The V gene is TRBV7-2, the J gene TRBJ1-1, with 7 bases that match TRBD1. The CDR3 runs 15 residues. The germline gives CDR1 SGHTA, CDR2 FQGNSA. V trimming: 3 bases; J trimming: 1 base; junction bases outside the gene matches: 5. The CDR3 protein is CASSFSGQRNTEAFF. The CDR3 DNA reads as TGTGCCAGCAGCTTCTCGGGACAGAGGAACACTGAAGCTTTCTTT.

The chain combines TRBV2 with TRBJ2-3; TRBD2 is a possible D gene (6 bases). CDR1 is SNHLY and CDR2 is FYNNEI in the germline V gene. Trimming cost V 8 bases and J 6 bases, with 18 bases left between them. The CDR3 runs 14 residues. The CDR3 DNA reads TGTGCCAGCTGTCCACTAGCAGGCAGGGATACGCAGTATTTT. Translation gives CASCPLAGRDTQYF.

The chain recombines TRBV9 with TRBJ2-7, with TRBD2 matching 8 bases. Looked up from germline, CDR1 is SGDLS and CDR2 is YYNGEE. The CDR3 has 14 residues. V lost 4 bases to trimming and J lost 2 bases; unmatched junction nucleotides: 5. This CDR3 reads CASSLLAGPYEQYF. DNA for the CDR3: TGTGCCAGCAGCTTATTAGCGGGGCCCTACGAGCAGTACTTC.

The chain links TRBV5-4 to TRBJ2-7; TRBD2 is a possible D gene (6 bases). Trimming removed 0 bases at V and 0 bases at J, with 10 bases between. There are 15 residues in the CDR3. Germline V lookup: CDR1 SGHNT, CDR2 YYREEE (reference sequence). The chain's CDR3 is CASSLDPGSSYEQYF. CDR3 nucleotide sequence: TGTGCCAGCAGCTTGGACCCCGGGAGCTCCTACGAGCAGTACTTC.

V usage is TRBV11-2 and J usage is TRBJ2-3, with 7 positions matching TRBD1. CDR3 length: 16 residues. The V gene end was trimmed by 5 bases and the J gene end by 3 bases; junction bases not matched to a gene: 11. CDR1 SGHAT and CDR2 FQNNGV come from the germline V gene. The CDR3 here is CASSPRTGEGTDTQYF. In nucleotides, the CDR3 is TGTGCCAGCAGCCCGAGAACAGGGGAAGGAACAGATACGCAGTATTTT.

The J gene is TRBJ2-1, the V gene TRBV11-2; TRBD2 aligns across 8 bases. CDR3 length: 16 residues. The ends lost 1 base at V and 4 bases at J; junction bases unmatched: 6. CDR1 is SGHAT and CDR2 is FQNNGV in the germline V gene. CDR3 DNA sequence: TGTGCCAGCAGCTTAGTACCGGGGGGGCGATACAATGAGCAGTTCTTC. This codes for CASSLVPGGRYNEQFF. Variable domain in full (rest from reference TRBV11-2 and TRBJ2-1): EAGVAQSPRYKIIEKRQSVAFWCNPISGHATLYWYQQILGQGPKLLIQFQNNGVVDDSQLPKDRFSAERLKGVDSTLKIQPAKLEDSAVYLCASSLVPGGRYNEQFFGPGTRLTVL.

On this clone: Other DNA sequences from this sample encode an identical CDR3 as well. The J gene is TRBJ2-7, the V gene TRBV10-3; 9 nucleotides agree with TRBD1. The V and J ends lost 9 bases and 2 bases, in that order; junction bases with no gene match: 8. This CDR3 has 14 residues. Germline-derived CDR1 and CDR2 are ENHRY and SYGVKD. In DNA form, the CDR3 reads TGTGCCATTTCACCCGGGACAGGGACCTACGAGCAGTACTTC. Translated: CAISPGTGTYEQYF.

This chain connects TRBV20-1 to TRBJ2-5; 12 bases fit TRBD1. The CDR3 totals 17 residues. Germline assignment: CDR1 DFQATT and CDR2 SNEGSKA (reference sequence). V shed 3 bases, J shed 0 bases, and the junction held 8 bases outside the gene matches. CDR3 DNA: TGCAGTGCTAGTGGGGACAGGGGGCTCCCCCACCAAGAGACCCAGTACTTC. Amino acids: CSASGDRGLPHQETQYF.

The chain uses TRBV19 and TRBJ2-3; 7 bases agree with TRBD2. The trim removed 1 base at V and 0 bases at J, leaving 4 bases unmatched. Germline-derived CDR1 and CDR2 are LNHDA and SQIVND (reference sequence). CDR3 length: 16 residues. The CDR3 DNA sequence: TGTGCCAGTAGTATAGTTTGGGGAGGGAGCACAGATACGCAGTATTTT. Its protein is CASSIVWGGSTDTQYF.

This chain uses TRBV11-1 with TRBJ2-3; 8 bases are a match to TRBD1. The germline CDR1 and CDR2 sequences are SGHAT and FQDESV (reference sequence). The CDR3 is made up of 15 amino acids. The V segment lost 5 bases and the J segment 6 bases; nucleotides outside the gene matches: 10. The CDR3 bases are TGTGCCAGCAGCCCGAGGGACAGGTTAGGGGATACGCAGTATTTT. It codes for CASSPRDRLGDTQYF.

The rearrangement uses TRBV2 and TRBJ1-2, with 9 bases lining up with TRBD1. The J segment lost 7 bases and the V segment lost 7 bases, leaving 10 bases of the junction unmatched. Germline V gene lookup returns CDR1 SNHLY and CDR2 FYNNEI. The CDR3 has 14 amino acids. The CDR3 sequence is CASTTNRDRVGYTF. The CDR3 nucleotides read TGTGCCAGCACCACCAACCGGGACAGGGTTGGCTACACCTTC.

This chain joins TRBV2 and TRBJ2-5, with 7 bases aligning to TRBD2. V was pared by 4 bases and J by 5 bases, with 4 bases of the junction left unmatched. The CDR3 is 13 residues long. Germline V gene sequence: CDR1 SNHLY, CDR2 FYNNEI. The CDR3 is CASSALADETQYF. CDR3 bases: TGTGCCAGCAGTGCCCTAGCGGATGAGACCCAGTACTTC.

The rearrangement links TRBV4-1 to TRBJ2-1; 8 bases fit TRBD1. CDR3 length: 22 residues. Germline CDR1 MGHRA, CDR2 YSYEKL. Trimming at V came to 6 bases and at J to 3 bases, leaving 28 bases not matched to a gene. The CDR3 protein is CASSPLGLTGEGLVGNYNEQFF. In nucleotides, the CDR3 is TGCGCCAGCAGTCCCCTGGGCTTGACAGGGGAAGGGCTCGTGGGAAACTACAATGAGCAGTTCTTC.

The J gene is TRBJ1-1, the V gene TRBV6-2 or TRBV6-3; 8 bases agree with TRBD1. Looked up from germline, CDR1 is MNHEY and CDR2 is SVGEGT. J was trimmed by 6 bases and V by 6 bases; bases with no gene match: 6. The CDR3 has 13 residues. CDR3 DNA: TGTGCCAGCAGCCAGGGGGCTCGGGCTGAAGCTTTCTTT. Amino acids: CASSQGARAEAFF.

This rearrangement joins TRBV4-1 to TRBJ2-7; TRBD1 aligns across 10 bases. The CDR3 length is 15 residues. The germline CDR1 and CDR2 sequences are MGHRA and YSYEKL. V trimming: 0 bases; J trimming: 6 bases; junction bases outside the gene matches: 5. The CDR3 DNA reads TGCGCCAGCAGCCAAGAGGGACAGGGGTTGAGCGAGCAGTACTTC. Encoded protein: CASSQEGQGLSEQYF.